This TCR beta chain was sequenced during a study of CD8+ T cells in alopecia areata. Treatment here: oral pan-JAK inhibitor, 5-10 mg twice daily. PBMCs provided sorted CD4+ and CD8+ T cells. Germline V lookup: CDR1 SGHAT, CDR2 FQDESV (reference sequence). CDR3 size: 14 residues. The germline V and J ends were trimmed by 1 base and 0 bases, with 6 bases remaining between them. Reverse transcribed after extraction, RNA yielded cDNA as the sequencing template. Generated by immunoSEQ multiplex PCR, the TCRdb table keeps only in-frame clones and is missing some. Among approximately 280,000 clones, 58% were seen once, and the ten largest hold around 1.7%.

The chain uses TRBV11-1 and TRBJ2-5; no clear D. This sequence originates from a human donor with alopecia areata. The sequenced sample was CD4+ T cells sorted from blood, obtained at week 24, from a patient treated with tofacitinib. CDR3 DNA: TGTGCCAGCAGCTTAGGAGCATACCAAGAGACCCAGTACTTC. Its protein is CASSLGAYQETQYF.